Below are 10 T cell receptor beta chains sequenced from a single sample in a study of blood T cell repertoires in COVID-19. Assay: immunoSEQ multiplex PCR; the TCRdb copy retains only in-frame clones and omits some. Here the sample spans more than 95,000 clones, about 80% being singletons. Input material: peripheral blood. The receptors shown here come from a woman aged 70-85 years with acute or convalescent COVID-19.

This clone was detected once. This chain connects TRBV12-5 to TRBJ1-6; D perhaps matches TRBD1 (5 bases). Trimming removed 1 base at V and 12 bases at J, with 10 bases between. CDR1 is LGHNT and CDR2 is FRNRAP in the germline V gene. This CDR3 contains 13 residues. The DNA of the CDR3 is TGTGCTAGTGGTTTGGGGGGCGTCTTACCCCTCCACTTT. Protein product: CASGLGGVLPLHF.

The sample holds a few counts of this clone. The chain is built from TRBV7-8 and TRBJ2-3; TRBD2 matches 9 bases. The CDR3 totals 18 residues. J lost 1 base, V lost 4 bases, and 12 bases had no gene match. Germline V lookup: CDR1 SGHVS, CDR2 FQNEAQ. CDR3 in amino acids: CASSSPGGGARGTDTQYF. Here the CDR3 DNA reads TGTGCCAGCAGCTCGCCCGGCGGGGGGGCGAGAGGCACAGATACGCAGTATTTT.

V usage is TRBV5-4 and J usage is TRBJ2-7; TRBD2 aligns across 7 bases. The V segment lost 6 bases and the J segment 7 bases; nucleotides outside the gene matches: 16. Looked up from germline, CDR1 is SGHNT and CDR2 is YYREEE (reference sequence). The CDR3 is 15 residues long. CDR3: CASNLGGTTLREQYF. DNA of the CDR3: TGTGCCAGCAACCTGGGGGGGACTACCCTTCGGGAGCAGTACTTC. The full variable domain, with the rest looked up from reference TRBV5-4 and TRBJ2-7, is ETGVTQSPTHLIKTRGQQVTLRCSSQSGHNTVSWYQQALGQGPQFIFQYYREEENGRGNFPPRFSGLQFPNYSSELNVNALELDDSALYLCASNLGGTTLREQYFGPGTRLTVT.

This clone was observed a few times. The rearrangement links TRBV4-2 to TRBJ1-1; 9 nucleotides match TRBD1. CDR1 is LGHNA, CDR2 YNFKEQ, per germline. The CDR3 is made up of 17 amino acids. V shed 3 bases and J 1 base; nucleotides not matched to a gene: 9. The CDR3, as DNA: TGTGCCAGCAGCCAGGAAACCGGGACAGGGAGGAACACTGAAGCTTTCTTT. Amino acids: CASSQETGTGRNTEAFF.

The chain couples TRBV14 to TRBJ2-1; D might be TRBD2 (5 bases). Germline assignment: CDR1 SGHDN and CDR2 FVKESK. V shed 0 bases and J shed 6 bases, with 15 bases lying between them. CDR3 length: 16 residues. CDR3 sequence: CASSQETLLAGNEQFF. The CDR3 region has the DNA TGTGCCAGCAGCCAAGAAACTCTTCTGGCGGGCAATGAGCAGTTCTTC.

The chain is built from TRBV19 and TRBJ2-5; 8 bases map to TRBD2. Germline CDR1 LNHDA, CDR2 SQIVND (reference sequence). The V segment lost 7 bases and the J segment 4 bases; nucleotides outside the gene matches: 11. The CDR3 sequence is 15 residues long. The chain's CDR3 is CASTMRGASGETQYF. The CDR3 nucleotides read TGTGCCAGTACCATGCGGGGGGCTTCCGGAGAGACCCAGTACTTC.

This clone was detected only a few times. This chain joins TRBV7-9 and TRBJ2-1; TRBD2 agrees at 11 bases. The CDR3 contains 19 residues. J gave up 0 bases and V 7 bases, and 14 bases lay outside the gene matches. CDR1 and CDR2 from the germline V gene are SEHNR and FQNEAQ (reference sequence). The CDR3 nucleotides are TGTGCCAGCAAGGGTGCTAGCGGGGGGCCCATGAGCTCCTACAATGAGCAGTTCTTC. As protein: CASKGASGGPMSSYNEQFF.

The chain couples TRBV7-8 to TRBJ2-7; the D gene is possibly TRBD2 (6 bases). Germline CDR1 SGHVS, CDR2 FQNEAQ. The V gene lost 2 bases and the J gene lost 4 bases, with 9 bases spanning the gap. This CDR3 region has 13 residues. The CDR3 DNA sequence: TGTGCCAGCAGCTTACCCGGGGGTTACGAGCAGTACTTC. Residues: CASSLPGGYEQYF.

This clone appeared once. CDR3 DNA: TGTGCCAGCAGCTTAACTGCAGGGGCAGATTCACCCCTCCACTTT. Translating gives CASSLTAGADSPLHF. V and J are TRBV7-9 and TRBJ1-6, with D perhaps TRBD1 (6 bases). The germline V gene encodes CDR1 SEHNR and CDR2 FQNEAQ (reference sequence). CDR3 size: 15 residues. V dropped 2 bases and J dropped 8 bases, with 13 bases sitting between them.

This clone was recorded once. CDR3 loop: CASGTGQGAGQPQHF. Written as DNA, the CDR3 is TGTGCCAGCGGTACTGGTCAGGGGGCTGGACAGCCCCAGCATTTT. The chain joins TRBV6-5 to TRBJ1-5; 8 bases fit TRBD1. Trimming at V came to 8 bases and at J to 7 bases, leaving 13 bases not matched to a gene. Germline V gives CDR1 MNHEY, CDR2 SVGAGI. This CDR3 is built from 15 residues.